The 22 T cell receptor beta chains reported below all come from one sample, sequenced in a study of blood T cells in healthy people across ages. Together with a sample-barcoded 5' primer, a J-beta primer mix was included in a second PCR lasting roughly 6 to 12 cycles. TCRdb independently ran MiXCR on the 5' RACE reads; one entry per CDR3 protein. The sample contains some 730,000 distinct CDR3 sequences, about a fifth of which appear only once. Sequenced: blood. The receptors were gathered from a man in his 70s in good health.

This clonotype was seen a handful of times. The J gene is TRBJ1-4, the V gene TRBV7-9, with D perhaps TRBD1 (5 bases). Trimming took off 0 bases at V and 5 bases at J, with 7 bases between the two ends. The V gene's germline CDR1 is SEHNR and CDR2 FQNEAQ (reference sequence). The CDR3 is 14 amino acids. The CDR3 sequence: CASSLAGENEKLFF. In DNA form, the CDR3 reads TGTGCCAGCAGCTTAGCAGGGGAAAATGAAAAACTGTTTTTT.

This clonotype was found once. This could be a read error, since a much larger clone is one nucleotide away. This chain links TRBV6-1 with TRBJ1-5; TRBD1 is a possible D gene (6 bases). Germline-derived CDR1 and CDR2 are MNHNS and SASEGT. CDR3 length equals 14 residues. The CDR3 region is CANSRDTDNQPQHF. The CDR3 nucleotides are TGTGCCAACAGTCGGGACACCGACAATCAGCCCCAGCATTTT.

The DNA of the CDR3 is TGTGCCAGCAGTTTAGCGCGCGTTATTTACACCGGGGAGCTGTTTTTT. This translates into CASSLARVIYTGELFF. This sequence joins TRBV12-3 or TRBV12-4 and TRBJ2-2; D remains unclear. Trimming stripped 0 bases from V and 3 bases from J, with 11 bases between. The CDR3 length is 16 residues.

In nucleotides, the CDR3 is TGCGCCAGCAGCTTGGGGGCAGGGCGGCGTAATGAAAAACTGTTTTTT. Amino acid sequence: CASSLGAGRRNEKLFF. The rearrangement joins TRBV5-1 to TRBJ1-4; possibly TRBD1 for D (5 bases). The CDR3 length is 16 residues. V lost 0 bases and J lost 4, with 13 bases in between. CDR1 and CDR2 (germline): SGHRS, YFSETQ.

This clonotype was recorded a few times. V gene TRBV15 combines with J gene TRBJ2-5; 8 bases are shared with TRBD2. The V gene's germline CDR1 is LNHNV and CDR2 YYDKDF (reference sequence). V shed 5 bases and J 2 bases; nucleotides not matched to a gene: 7. The CDR3 is 15 amino acids. The CDR3 nucleotides are TGTGCCACCAGCTCCCTAGCGGGCCAACAAGAGACCCAGTACTTC. Amino acid sequence: CATSSLAGQQETQYF. Looking up the rest from reference TRBV15 and TRBJ2-5 gives the full variable domain: DAMVIQNPRYQVTQFGKPVTLSCSQTLNHNVMYWYQQKSSQAPKLLFHYYDKDFNNEADTPDNFQSRRPNTSFCFLDIRSPGLGDTAMYLCATSSLAGQQETQYFGPGTRLLVL.

This chain uses TRBV7-6 with TRBJ2-2; 12 bases are a match to TRBD2. The CDR3 has 16 amino acids. Germline values: CDR1 SGHVS, CDR2 FNYEAQ. V gave up 5 bases and J gave up 5 bases; unmatched junction bases: 6. CDR3 sequence reads: CASSPLAGGFTGELFF. The CDR3, as DNA: TGTGCCAGCAGCCCACTAGCGGGAGGTTTTACCGGGGAGCTGTTTTTT.

V is TRBV7-8 and J is TRBJ2-7; the match to TRBD2 covers 10 bases. J was trimmed by 4 bases and V by 5 bases; bases with no gene match: 5. The CDR3 length is 14 residues. Looked up from germline, CDR1 is SGHVS and CDR2 is FQNEAQ. The CDR3 DNA sequence: TGTGCCAGCAGCCCCGATAGCGGGAGGTACGAGCAGTACGTC. Protein product: CASSPDSGRYEQYV.

Details on this clonotype: With a much larger clone just one base away, this may be a read error. This chain connects TRBV9 to TRBJ1-2, with no clear D. CDR3 size: 12 residues. Germline-derived CDR1 and CDR2 are SGDLS and YYNGEE. The DNA for the CDR3 is TGTGCCAACAGCGTATCGGTGAGCGGCTACACCTTC. Its protein product is CANSVSVSGYTF. Full variable domain (rest looked up from reference TRBV9 and TRBJ1-2): DSGVTQTPKHLITATGQRVTLRCSPRSGDLSVYWYQQSLDQGLQFLIQYYNGEERAKGNILERFSAQQFPDLHSELNLSSLELGDSALYFCANSVSVSGYTFGSGTRLTVV.

CDR3 DNA: TGTGCCAGTACCCGACAGGGGAGCTCCTACGAGCAGTACGTC. Translated: CASTRQGSSYEQYV. J is TRBJ2-7 and V is TRBV6-6; TRBD1 agrees at 8 bases. This CDR3 has 14 amino acids. Germline CDR1 is MNHNY and CDR2 is SVGAGI (reference sequence). The V gene end was trimmed by 9 bases and the J gene end by 0 bases; junction bases not matched to a gene: 7.

This clonotype was picked up many times. J is TRBJ1-2 and V is TRBV4-3; maybe TRBD1 (5 bases). The V end was cut by 1 base, the J end by 7 bases, with 16 bases between. Looked up from germline, CDR1 is LGHNA and CDR2 is YSLEER. This CDR3 spans 15 amino acids. The CDR3 loop is CASSQGGGSAFGYTF. CDR3 sequence (DNA): TGCGCCAGCAGCCAAGGGGGGGGGTCCGCTTTTGGCTACACCTTC.

The chain carries TRBV29-1 and TRBJ2-2; D might be TRBD2 (5 bases). Germline CDR1 reads SQVTM; CDR2 reads ANQGSEA. The CDR3 has 14 amino acids. With 4 bases removed from V and 3 bases from J, the gap between germline ends came to 12 bases. The CDR3 is CSVGEGADTGELFF. CDR3 coding DNA: TGCAGCGTTGGAGAGGGCGCGGACACCGGGGAGCTGTTTTTT.

The chain combines TRBV20-1 with TRBJ2-1; D gene unclear. Per germline, CDR1 DFQATT and CDR2 SNEGSKA (reference sequence). This CDR3 spans 15 amino acids. Trimming removed 6 bases from V and 0 bases from J, with 15 bases in between. The CDR3 DNA is TGCAGTGCAGCGAGCCTAAGCAACTCCTACAATGAGCAGTTCTTC. Its translation: CSAASLSNSYNEQFF.

This clonotype has a count of ten or more. The chain is built from TRBV18 and TRBJ2-1; the D is unclear. Trimming removed 3 bases from V and 9 bases from J, with 12 bases in between. This CDR3 region has 13 residues. CDR1 and CDR2 (germline): KGHSH, LQKENI. CDR3 coding DNA: TGTGCCAGCTCACCCGAGCGACTCGGTGAGCAGTTCTTC. Its protein is CASSPERLGEQFF. Looking up the rest from reference TRBV18 and TRBJ2-1 gives the full variable domain: NAGVMQNPRHLVRRRGQEARLRCSPMKGHSHVYWYRQLPEEGLKFMVYLQKENIIDESGMPKERFSAEFPKEGPSILRIQQVVRGDSAAYFCASSPERLGEQFFGPGTRLTVL.

The chain joins TRBV20-1 to TRBJ2-1, with D maybe TRBD2 (5 bases). V gave up 3 bases and J gave up 3 bases, with 12 bases separating them. This CDR3 has 14 amino acids. The germline V gene has CDR1 DFQATT and CDR2 SNEGSKA (reference sequence). In DNA, the CDR3 is TGCAGTGCTAGGCACGGGATGGGCTACAATGAGCAGTTCTTC. It translates to CSARHGMGYNEQFF.

Only a few counts were recorded for this clonotype. The chain links TRBV19 to TRBJ2-5; D is ambiguous. The DNA end lines up better with TRBJ2-1; the J call may be wrong. CDR3 length: 12 residues. Germline-derived CDR1 and CDR2 are LNHDA and SQIVND (reference sequence). CDR3 bases: TGTGCCAGTAGTACTAGGACCGATGAGCAGTTCTTC. This encodes CASSTRTDEQFF.

CDR3 DNA: TGTGCCAGCATGGGCCGACTAGCGGGAGGCCTAAACACCGGGGAGCTGTTTTTT. Protein sequence: CASMGRLAGGLNTGELFF. This chain joins TRBV25-1 and TRBJ2-2, with 13 bases fitting TRBD2. V shed 7 bases, J shed 2 bases, and the junction held 10 bases outside the gene matches. The CDR3 consists of 18 residues. Germline CDR1 is MGHDK and CDR2 is SYGVNS.

This chain links TRBV27 with TRBJ2-1; 7 nucleotides align to TRBD1. The end of the DNA fits TRBJ2-7 better, so the J call may be wrong. CDR1 and CDR2 (germline): MNHEY, SMNVEV (reference sequence). This CDR3 spans 14 amino acids. The CDR3 spells CASSPYRGSYEQYF. CDR3 bases: TGTGCCAGCAGTCCATACAGGGGTTCCTACGAGCAGTACTTC.

V is TRBV7-9 and J is TRBJ2-3, with TRBD2 matching over 8 bases. V was pared by 2 bases and J by 1 base, with 8 bases of the junction left unmatched. Germline assignment: CDR1 SEHNR and CDR2 FQNEAQ (reference sequence). The CDR3 spans 17 residues. CDR3 sequence reads: CASSLPRAGEGTDTQYF. The CDR3 DNA follows: TGTGCCAGCAGCTTACCTAGAGCGGGAGAGGGCACAGATACGCAGTATTTT.

The chain has TRBV29-1 and TRBJ1-2, with a weak D call TRBD1 (5 bases). This CDR3 is built from 11 residues. The V gene's germline CDR1 is SQVTM and CDR2 ANQGSEA. V lost 1 base to trimming and J lost 8 bases, with 8 bases between them. In DNA, the CDR3 is TGCAGCGTTGAAGCCCGGGACGGCTACACCTTC. Translation: CSVEARDGYTF.

The chain joins TRBV3-1 to TRBJ2-1; weak D call: TRBD2 (6 bases). CDR1 is LGHDT, CDR2 YNNKEL, per germline (reference sequence). The V gene lost 3 bases and the J gene lost 1 base, with 10 bases spanning the gap. The CDR3 spans 15 residues. CDR3: CASSQEGESYNEQFF. In DNA form, the CDR3 reads TGTGCCAGCAGCCAGGAGGGAGAGTCCTACAATGAGCAGTTCTTC.

This clonotype came up many times. This rearrangement joins TRBV20-1 to TRBJ2-1, with 11 bases aligning to TRBD2. The CDR3 has 15 residues. Germline CDR1 DFQATT, CDR2 SNEGSKA (reference sequence). Unmatched junction bases numbered 9, after V lost 5 bases and J lost 6 bases. The CDR3 bases are TGCAGTGCTTCACCGACTAGCGGGGTGATCAATGAGCAGTTCTTC. The encoded protein is CSASPTSGVINEQFF.

The chain links TRBV5-1 to TRBJ1-1, with D unclear. V was pared by 2 bases and J by 4 bases, with 6 bases between. CDR3 length equals 12 residues. The germline V gene has CDR1 SGHRS and CDR2 YFSETQ. The CDR3 region has the DNA TGCGCCAGCAGCTTTGGGAGCACTGAAGCTTTCTTT. Amino acid sequence: CASSFGSTEAFF.